Below are 30 T cell receptor beta chains sequenced from a single sample in a study of CD8 T cells in ankylosing spondylitis. Study-wide points: Made up of fewer than ten highly homologous variants, a TCR beta motif appeared characteristic of ankylosing spondylitis blood.

TCRdb redid the calling of the 5' RACE reads with MiXCR, one entry per CDR3 protein. The sample consists of 350,000 to 450,000 distinct CDR3 sequences, 20% to 30% of them appearing once. Their antigens are not known. The specimen was blood, either unsorted or a sorted T cell fraction (not recorded which). These receptor sequences come from a male donor with ankylosing spondylitis.

This clonotype was picked up many times. This chain joins TRBV5-1 and TRBJ2-3; 13 nucleotides align to TRBD2. The germline CDR1 and CDR2 sequences are SGHRS and YFSETQ. The CDR3 totals 16 residues. V shed 3 bases and J 5 bases; nucleotides not matched to a gene: 6. The DNA for the CDR3 is TGCGCCAGCAGCTCCGGACTAGCGGGAGAAATAGATACGCAGTATTTT. Residues: CASSSGLAGEIDTQYF.

At least ten counts were recorded for this clonotype. This chain connects TRBV20-1 to TRBJ1-5; 9 nucleotides align to TRBD1. CDR1 is DFQATT and CDR2 is SNEGSKA in the germline V gene (reference sequence). The CDR3 is 13 amino acids. Trimming took 3 bases from V and 4 from J; bases not matched to a gene: 1. This chain's CDR3 is CSARTGGNQPQHF. The CDR3, as DNA: TGCAGTGCTAGGACAGGGGGAAATCAGCCCCAGCATTTT.

This clonotype came up a few times. This rearrangement joins TRBV20-1 to TRBJ2-3, with TRBD1 as a possible D gene (5 bases). Germline CDR1 reads DFQATT; CDR2 reads SNEGSKA (reference sequence). V lost 0 bases, J lost 3 bases, and 10 bases lay in between. CDR3 length equals 14 residues. The CDR3 region has the DNA TGCAGTGCTAGAGATCAGTCAGGGACAGATACGCAGTATTTT. Residues: CSARDQSGTDTQYF.

V is TRBV10-3 and J is TRBJ1-6, with D maybe TRBD1 (6 bases). Per the germline V gene, CDR1 is ENHRY and CDR2 is SYGVKD. The germline V and J ends were trimmed by 0 bases and 5 bases, with 11 bases remaining between them. The CDR3 has 16 amino acids. This chain's CDR3 is CAISESTGGDNSPLHF. The CDR3 region has the DNA TGTGCCATCAGTGAGTCGACAGGAGGGGATAATTCACCCCTCCACTTT.

Concerning this clonotype itself: Because the CDR3 is missing its conserved closing phenylalanine or tryptophan, this is likely a read error. This rearrangement joins TRBV12-3 or TRBV12-4 to TRBJ2-1; no reliable D call. There are 10 residues in the CDR3. V was trimmed by 2 bases and J by 7 bases, leaving 0 bases between them. CDR3 nucleotide sequence: TGTGCCAGCAGTTTAAATGAGCAGTTCTAC. Amino acid sequence: CASSLNEQFY.

This rearrangement joins TRBV3-1 to TRBJ2-1; TRBD2 aligns across 12 bases. Per the germline V gene, CDR1 is LGHDT and CDR2 is YNNKEL (reference sequence). The CDR3 runs to 16 residues. Trimming cost V 4 bases and J 7 bases; bases outside gene matches: 8. The DNA of the CDR3 is TGTGCCAGCAGCCGGGTGACTAGCGGGAGAGGGAATGAGCAGTTCTTC. Protein sequence: CASSRVTSGRGNEQFF.

This clonotype was seen a single time. The chain recombines TRBV7-9 with TRBJ2-5; 10 nucleotides align to TRBD2. The trim removed 0 bases at V and 4 bases at J, leaving 5 bases unmatched. The CDR3 consists of 16 residues. Germline V lookup: CDR1 SEHNR, CDR2 FQNEAQ (reference sequence). The CDR3 DNA reads TGTGCCAGCAGCTTAGCAGCGGGAGGGTTTCGAGAGACCCAGTACTTC. Protein sequence: CASSLAAGGFRETQYF.

The chain has TRBV5-6 and TRBJ1-2, with D perhaps matching TRBD1 (5 bases). The CDR3 runs 16 residues. Per the germline V gene, CDR1 is SGHDT and CDR2 is YYEEEE. V was clipped by 0 bases and J by 0 bases, with 12 bases between them. CDR3 region: CASSLEWGDTNYGYTF. The CDR3 DNA reads as TGTGCCAGCAGCTTGGAGTGGGGCGATACTAACTATGGCTACACCTTC.

This clonotype has just a few counts. The chain is built from TRBV10-2 and TRBJ2-3, with 7 bases matching TRBD2. The V gene's germline CDR1 is WSHSY and CDR2 SAAADI. With V trimmed by 5 bases and J by 0 bases, 8 bases remained unmatched. This CDR3 region has 16 residues. Written as DNA, the CDR3 is TGCGCCAGCAGTAGGAGTAGTAGCGGGAGCACAGATACGCAGTATTTT. Translation gives CASSRSSSGSTDTQYF.

In its sample, this clonotype was seen a few times. V and J are TRBV6-2 or TRBV6-3 and TRBJ1-2, with unresolved D. Germline V gene sequence: CDR1 MNHEY, CDR2 SVGEGT. V was trimmed by 3 bases and J by 3 bases, leaving 14 bases between them. There are 15 residues in the CDR3. The CDR3 region is CASSYEGSAYYGYTF. In DNA, the CDR3 is TGTGCCAGCAGTTATGAGGGTTCCGCCTACTATGGCTACACCTTC.

This clonotype has a handful of counts. This chain joins TRBV3-1 and TRBJ2-3, with unresolved D. The CDR3 runs 15 residues. Germline CDR1 is LGHDT and CDR2 is YNNKEL (reference sequence). Trimming removed 4 bases at V and 6 bases at J, with 17 bases between. CDR3: CASSRWLEDVDTQYF. In nucleotides, the CDR3 is TGTGCCAGCAGCCGATGGCTAGAGGATGTGGATACGCAGTATTTT.

The rearrangement uses TRBV4-1 and TRBJ2-1; 9 bases map to TRBD1. The CDR3 covers 17 residues. The ends lost 4 bases at V and 4 bases at J; junction bases unmatched: 11. Looked up from germline, CDR1 is MGHRA and CDR2 is YSYEKL. The CDR3 nucleotides are TGCGCCAGCAGCCCATACCCCACAGGGGGCGCTTACAATGAGCAGTTCTTC. The encoded protein is CASSPYPTGGAYNEQFF.

The V call is TRBV9, the J call TRBJ1-1; D ambiguous. The V end lost 3 bases, the J end lost 1 base, and 10 bases lay between the germline ends. This CDR3 spans 14 amino acids. Germline V gene lookup returns CDR1 SGDLS and CDR2 YYNGEE. The CDR3 coding sequence is TGTGCCAGCAGCGGAGCAAGTTGGAACACTGAAGCTTTCTTT. Translation: CASSGASWNTEAFF.

This clonotype has just a few counts. The chain links TRBV11-2 to TRBJ1-2; 7 positions match TRBD1. Germline V lookup: CDR1 SGHAT, CDR2 FQNNGV. The J segment lost 8 bases and the V segment lost 5 bases, leaving 8 bases of the junction unmatched. This CDR3 contains 13 residues. The CDR3 DNA reads as TGTGCCAGCAGCCCCAGGGGGGGCGGAGGCTACACCTTC. Translating it yields CASSPRGGGGYTF.

The CDR3 bases are TGTGCCAGCAGTAAACAAGGACCGGGTGATCAGCCCCAGCATTTT. Its translation is CASSKQGPGDQPQHF. This chain joins TRBV6-1 and TRBJ1-5; D unresolved. Trimming pared 5 bases from V and 5 bases from J, leaving 16 bases between. The CDR3 loop spans 15 amino acids. Germline V gene data show CDR1 as MNHNS and CDR2 as SASEGT.

The sample holds a few counts of this clonotype. The rearrangement uses TRBV11-1 and TRBJ2-7; D might be TRBD2 (5 bases). There are 14 residues in the CDR3. Germline values: CDR1 SGHAT, CDR2 FQDESV (reference sequence). Between the trimmed V and J ends, which lost 1 base and 1 base, there was a span of 8 bases. DNA of the CDR3: TGTGCCAGCAGCTTAGACCGGACTTCCTACGAGCAGTACTTC. Translated: CASSLDRTSYEQYF.

This clonotype was seen a few times. This chain connects TRBV10-3 to TRBJ1-4, with unresolved D. Trimming removed 6 bases from V and 4 bases from J, with 15 bases in between. The CDR3 is made up of 15 amino acids. The germline gives CDR1 ENHRY, CDR2 SYGVKD. The CDR3 loop reads CAISLNRADNEKLFF. The CDR3 DNA follows: TGTGCCATCAGCCTGAACCGGGCCGATAATGAAAAACTGTTTTTT.

This chain uses TRBV19 with TRBJ2-2; 7 bases are shared with TRBD2. Looked up from germline, CDR1 is LNHDA and CDR2 is SQIVND (reference sequence). The CDR3 runs 14 residues. V dropped 4 bases and J dropped 4; count of bases not matched to a gene: 3. Here the CDR3 DNA reads TGTGCCAGTAGTAATGGCGGGAGCACCGGGGAGCTGTTTTTT. Its translation: CASSNGGSTGELFF.

J is TRBJ2-1 and V is TRBV10-3, with 7 positions matching TRBD2. CDR1 and CDR2 from the germline V gene are ENHRY and SYGVKD. The CDR3 extends over 15 amino acids. V lost 4 bases, J lost 4 bases, and 7 bases stayed unmatched. As DNA, the CDR3 is TGTGCCATCAGTGCAGGGCCTAGCGGATACAATGAGCAGTTCTTC. Translating it yields CAISAGPSGYNEQFF.

This clonotype has a handful of counts. CDR3 sequence reads: CSASPAGTRETQYF. The CDR3 DNA reads TGCAGTGCTAGCCCAGCGGGAACACGGGAGACCCAGTACTTC. The chain combines TRBV20-1 with TRBJ2-5; 7 bases align to TRBD2. Trimming at V came to 3 bases and at J to 5 bases, leaving 9 bases not matched to a gene. The CDR3 spans 14 residues. The V gene's germline CDR1 is DFQATT and CDR2 SNEGSKA (reference sequence).

The chain is built from TRBV20-1 and TRBJ2-3; no reliable D call. The CDR3 consists of 13 residues. CDR1 and CDR2 (germline): DFQATT, SNEGSKA (reference sequence). V lost 5 bases and J 0 bases, leaving 9 bases between the germline ends. For the CDR3, the DNA is TGCAGTGCTGACCTATCCAGCACAGATACGCAGTATTTT. Its translation: CSADLSSTDTQYF.

The CDR3 sequence is CSFKGDGGETQYF. For the CDR3, the DNA is TGCAGCTTCAAGGGCGATGGGGGAGAGACCCAGTACTTC. The chain joins TRBV29-1 to TRBJ2-5, with D possibly being TRBD1 or TRBD2 (5 bases each). The CDR3 loop spans 13 amino acids. Germline CDR1 reads SQVTM; CDR2 reads ANQGSEA. The V gene lost 8 bases and the J gene lost 4 bases, with 17 bases spanning the gap.

This clonotype has just a few counts. J is TRBJ1-6 and V is TRBV10-2, with TRBD1 as a possible D gene (6 bases). Per germline, CDR1 WSHSY and CDR2 SAAADI. The CDR3 consists of 15 residues. Trimming shortened V by 0 bases and J by 8 bases, and 11 bases separated the two germline ends. The CDR3 DNA reads as TGCGCCAGCAGTGAGTCGTTCAGGGGTTATTCACCCCTCCACTTT. It is translated as CASSESFRGYSPLHF.

The rearrangement links TRBV20-1 to TRBJ1-6; 9 nucleotides match TRBD1. Per the germline V gene, CDR1 is DFQATT and CDR2 is SNEGSKA (reference sequence). Losses at the gene ends were 5 bases for V and 0 bases for J; bases not matched to a gene: 2. The CDR3 totals 15 residues. The CDR3 protein is CSAPTGGSYNSPLHF. In nucleotides, the CDR3 is TGCAGTGCTCCGACAGGGGGCTCCTATAATTCACCCCTCCACTTT.

This rearrangement joins TRBV29-1 to TRBJ2-7, with 7 bases lining up with TRBD1. CDR1 is SQVTM and CDR2 is ANQGSEA in the germline V gene. This CDR3 comprises 14 residues. The J segment lost 2 bases and the V segment lost 5 bases, leaving 9 bases of the junction unmatched. CDR3 protein: CSVTTGTVTYEQYF. The CDR3 DNA is TGCAGCGTTACCACCGGGACAGTCACCTACGAGCAGTACTTC.

This clonotype was observed a handful of times. This chain uses TRBV20-1 with TRBJ2-1; 8 bases agree with TRBD2. CDR1 DFQATT and CDR2 SNEGSKA come from the germline V gene (reference sequence). This CDR3 has 12 residues. With 5 bases clipped from V and 7 bases from J, the junction kept 4 bases outside the gene matches. CDR3 in amino acids: CSARRLANEQFF. CDR3 coding DNA: TGCAGTGCTCGTAGACTAGCGAATGAGCAGTTCTTC.

V is TRBV7-2 and J is TRBJ2-5, with 7 nucleotides matching TRBD1. This CDR3 has 14 residues. The V and J ends lost 4 bases and 4 bases, in that order; junction bases with no gene match: 6. Per germline, CDR1 SGHTA and CDR2 FQGNSA. The CDR3: CASSSTGSRETQYF. CDR3 nucleotide sequence: TGTGCCAGCAGCTCGACAGGGAGTCGAGAGACCCAGTACTTC.

This clonotype was found a few times. V usage is TRBV11-2 and J usage is TRBJ2-3; D gene ambiguous. Trimming left V 1 base short and J 5 bases short, with 10 bases between. The CDR3 length is 14 residues. The germline V gene has CDR1 SGHAT and CDR2 FQNNGV. DNA of the CDR3: TGTGCCAGCAGCTTAGTTGCTTCGGGAGATACGCAGTATTTT. This gives the protein CASSLVASGDTQYF.

The chain links TRBV5-1 to TRBJ1-4; the D gene is possibly TRBD1 (5 bases). CDR1 is SGHRS and CDR2 is YFSETQ in the germline V gene. With 4 bases removed from V and 8 bases from J, the gap between germline ends came to 15 bases. The length of the CDR3 is 14 residues. CDR3 in amino acids: CASSADKREEKLFF. The CDR3 DNA sequence: TGCGCCAGCAGCGCGGACAAAAGGGAGGAAAAACTGTTTTTT.

This clonotype has only a few counts. The rearrangement joins TRBV20-1 to TRBJ2-1, with D perhaps TRBD1 or TRBD2 (6 bases each). Per germline, CDR1 DFQATT and CDR2 SNEGSKA (reference sequence). This CDR3 comprises 16 residues. Deletions cut 2 bases from V and 3 bases from J, with 17 bases between. CDR3 coding DNA: TGCAGTGCTAGACCCTTTGACGGGGGCTTCTACAATGAGCAGTTCTTC. Its protein product is CSARPFDGGFYNEQFF.